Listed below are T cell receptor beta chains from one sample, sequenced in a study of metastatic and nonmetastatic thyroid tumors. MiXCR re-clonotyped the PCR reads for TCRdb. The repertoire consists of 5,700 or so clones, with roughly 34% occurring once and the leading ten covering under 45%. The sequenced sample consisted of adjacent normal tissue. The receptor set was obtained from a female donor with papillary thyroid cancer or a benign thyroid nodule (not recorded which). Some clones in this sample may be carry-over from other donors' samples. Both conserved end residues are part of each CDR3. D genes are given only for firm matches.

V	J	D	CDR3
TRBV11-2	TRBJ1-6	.	CASSLGVGSAPLHF
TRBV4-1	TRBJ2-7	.	CASSQERFAYEQYF
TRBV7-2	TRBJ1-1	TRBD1	CASSTYRGSEAFF
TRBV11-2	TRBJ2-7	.	CASSLDPGRAYEQYF
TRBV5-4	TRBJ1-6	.	CASSWGPSGRGVSPLHF
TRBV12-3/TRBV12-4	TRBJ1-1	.	CASSPTVGAVGGTEAFF
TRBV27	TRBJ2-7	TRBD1	CASSGTGVYEQYF
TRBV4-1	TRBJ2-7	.	CASSAGGDSTHEQYF
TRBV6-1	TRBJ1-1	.	CATHLTGNTEAFF
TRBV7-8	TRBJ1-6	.	CASSLGSPLHF
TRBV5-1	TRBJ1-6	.	CASTLSSSYNSPLHF
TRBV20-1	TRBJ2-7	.	CSARDEGTYEQYF
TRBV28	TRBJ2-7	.	CASSSQRSYEQYF
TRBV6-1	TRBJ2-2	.	CASSDPTGELFF
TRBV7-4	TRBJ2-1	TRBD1	CASSSGLDRGPRDEQFF
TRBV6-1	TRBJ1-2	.	CASSTGRHNYGYTF
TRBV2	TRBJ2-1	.	CASSGNSDNEQFF
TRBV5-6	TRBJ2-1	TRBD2	CASSFLTSGRYNEQFF
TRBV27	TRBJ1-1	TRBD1	CASSWGTGYTEAFF
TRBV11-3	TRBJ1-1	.	CASTHLAHTEAFF
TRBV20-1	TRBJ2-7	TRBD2	CSAPGTSGRLKQYF
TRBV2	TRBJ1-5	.	CASRSWERGNQPQHF
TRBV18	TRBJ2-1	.	CASSPDEDSPNEQFF
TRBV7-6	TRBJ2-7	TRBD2	CASSLERGRLIDEQYF
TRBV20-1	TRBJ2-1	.	CSASTAGLTTYNEQFF
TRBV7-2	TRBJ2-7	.	CASSFYITHEQYF
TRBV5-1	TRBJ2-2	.	CASSLLGSNTGELFF
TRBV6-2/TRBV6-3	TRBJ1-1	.	CASTLQGLHPEAFF
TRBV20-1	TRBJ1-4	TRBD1	CSASSPGQYNEKLFF
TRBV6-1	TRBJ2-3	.	CASTAKYSGTDTQYF
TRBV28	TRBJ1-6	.	CASKQHSSYNSPLHF
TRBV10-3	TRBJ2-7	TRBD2	CPILWTSGYNEQYF
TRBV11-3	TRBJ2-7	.	CASSLESGGGDYEQYF
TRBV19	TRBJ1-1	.	CASSMRENTEAFF
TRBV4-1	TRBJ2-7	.	CASSQERGPSYEQYF
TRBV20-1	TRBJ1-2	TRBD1	CSARPGGGYTF
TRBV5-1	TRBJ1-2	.	CASSFIPAGFSDYGYTF